These T cell receptor beta chains were read from a single sample in a study of CD8 T cells in ankylosing spondylitis. TCRdb reprocessed the 5' RACE reads with MiXCR, giving one entry per CDR3 protein. The data contain 150,000 to 250,000 distinct CDR3 sequences, 9.5% to 15% of them singletons. Sequences were obtained from blood, either unsorted or a sorted T cell fraction (not recorded which). The receptor set was obtained from a male donor with ankylosing spondylitis or in good health (not recorded which). The CDR3 runs from the conserved cysteine through the conserved F or W. The order of the fields is D gene, clone size, J gene, V gene, CDR3 protein, CDR3 DNA. A D gene is named only where the DNA matches it firmly. Only part of the rows carry a size: once, few, many, or a class if the clone is expanded.

d_call: NA
clone_size: NA
j_call: TRBJ2-7
v_call: TRBV6-1
cdr3_aa: CASKGPSYEQYF
cdr3_nt: TGTGCCAGCAAGGGGCCTTCCTACGAGCAGTACTTC

d_call: NA
clone_size: few
j_call: TRBJ2-5
v_call: TRBV19
cdr3_aa: CASSTPGDQYF
cdr3_nt: TGTGCCAGTAGTACTCCAGGTGACCAGTACTTC

d_call: NA
clone_size: few
j_call: TRBJ2-1
v_call: TRBV11-2
cdr3_aa: CASSLGVGWDEQFF
cdr3_nt: TGTGCCAGCAGCTTAGGCGTAGGCTGGGATGAGCAGTTCTTC

d_call: NA
clone_size: few
j_call: TRBJ1-6
v_call: TRBV7-9
cdr3_aa: CASSLGSDPPLHF
cdr3_nt: TGTGCCAGCAGCTTGGGATCGGATCCACCCCTCCACTTT

d_call: NA
clone_size: many
j_call: TRBJ1-2
v_call: TRBV27
cdr3_aa: CASSGRTYGYTF
cdr3_nt: TGTGCCAGCAGCGGACGGACCTATGGCTACACCTTC

d_call: NA
clone_size: NA
j_call: TRBJ1-3
v_call: TRBV7-9
cdr3_aa: CASSPPRVSGNTIYF
cdr3_nt: TGTGCCAGCAGTCCTCCCAGGGTCTCTGGAAACACCATATATTTT

d_call: NA
clone_size: few
j_call: TRBJ1-2
v_call: TRBV12-3/TRBV12-4
cdr3_aa: CASSWGTYGYTF
cdr3_nt: TGTGCCAGCAGCTGGGGAACTTATGGTTACACCTTC

d_call: NA
clone_size: NA
j_call: TRBJ2-1
v_call: TRBV6-2/TRBV6-3
cdr3_aa: CASSVATSSYNEQFF
cdr3_nt: TGTGCCAGCAGTGTGGCAACCAGCTCCTACAATGAGCAGTTCTTC

d_call: NA
clone_size: few
j_call: TRBJ2-1
v_call: TRBV27
cdr3_aa: CASSSTDLYNEQFF
cdr3_nt: TGTGCCAGCAGTTCAACGGACCTCTACAATGAGCAGTTCTTC

d_call: NA
clone_size: many
j_call: TRBJ2-2
v_call: TRBV6-2/TRBV6-3
cdr3_aa: CASSYGQVHTGELFF
cdr3_nt: TGTGCCAGCAGTTACGGGCAGGTCCACACCGGGGAGCTGTTTTTT

d_call: NA
clone_size: NA
j_call: TRBJ2-3
v_call: TRBV10-2
cdr3_aa: CASSERASFSSTDTQYF
cdr3_nt: TGCGCCAGCAGTGAGCGGGCCAGTTTTTCTAGCACAGATACGCAGTATTTT

d_call: NA
clone_size: few
j_call: TRBJ2-1
v_call: TRBV5-1
cdr3_aa: CASSLTRVGEQFF
cdr3_nt: TGCGCCAGCAGCTTAACTAGGGTAGGTGAGCAGTTCTTC

d_call: TRBD2
clone_size: few
j_call: TRBJ2-1
v_call: TRBV7-8
cdr3_aa: CASSLALFGSAGAVNEQFF
cdr3_nt: TGTGCCAGCAGCTTAGCACTCTTCGGATCGGCGGGAGCAGTCAATGAGCAGTTCTTC

d_call: NA
clone_size: few
j_call: TRBJ1-1
v_call: TRBV18
cdr3_aa: CASSPQVDWDTEAFF
cdr3_nt: TGTGCCAGCTCACCACAGGTCGATTGGGACACTGAAGCTTTCTTT

d_call: TRBD1
clone_size: many
j_call: TRBJ1-1
v_call: TRBV12-3/TRBV12-4
cdr3_aa: CASSAGTEKAFF
cdr3_nt: TGTGCCAGCAGTGCTGGGACAGAAAAAGCTTTCTTT

d_call: NA
clone_size: few
j_call: TRBJ2-2
v_call: TRBV29-1
cdr3_aa: CSARGGASGELFF
cdr3_nt: TGCAGCGCTCGGGGTGGGGCGAGTGGGGAGCTGTTTTTT

d_call: TRBD1
clone_size: NA
j_call: TRBJ2-1
v_call: TRBV7-6
cdr3_aa: CASSSGTGGYYEQFF
cdr3_nt: TGTGCCAGCAGCTCCGGGACAGGGGGGTACTATGAGCAGTTCTTC

d_call: NA
clone_size: NA
j_call: TRBJ2-7
v_call: TRBV4-1
cdr3_aa: CASSPAESYEQYF
cdr3_nt: TGCGCCAGCAGCCCGGCCGAGTCCTACGAGCAGTACTTC

d_call: TRBD1
clone_size: NA
j_call: TRBJ2-7
v_call: TRBV7-9
cdr3_aa: CASSPGQGAEEQYF
cdr3_nt: TGTGCCAGCAGTCCGGGACAGGGGGCGGAAGAGCAGTACTTC